This T cell receptor (beta chain) was captured by sequencing in a study of identical twins. CDR3 length equals 11 residues. Germline CDR1 reads LNHDA; CDR2 reads SQIVND (reference sequence). Remarks on this clonotype: The antigen remains unidentified. One end of the junction fails to match germline, which may point to a read error.

Template switching (which added a universal primer site) was used, and cDNA carried unique molecular identifiers. TCRdb itself ran the 5' RACE reads through MiXCR, one entry per CDR3 protein. The sample has some 710,000 distinct CDR3 sequences, 5.5% to 6.5% seen once. Study conclusions and caveats: While abundant cord blood beta clonotypes carried fewer insertions, memory repertoires showed no such pattern. For out-of-frame alpha sequences shared by twins, low generation probability was in excess.

Sequenced material: naive T cells sorted from blood. The receptor was isolated from a young man in good health. The rearrangement uses TRBV19 and TRBJ1-1, with D unclear. This chain's CDR3 is CATRTSLEASF. In nucleotides, the CDR3 is TGTGCCACCAGGACGTCTTTAGAAGCTTCCTTT.